The next 25 T cell receptor beta chains were all read from a single sample in a study of cytomegalovirus exposure and HLA in healthy donors. The PCR used 60 Vbeta and 13 Jbeta primers. Method: immunoSEQ multiplex PCR; TCRdb's copy keeps in-frame clones and lacks some. The profile shows 150,000 to 200,000 clones, 75% of them singletons. Sequenced material: PBMCs. All receptors come from a man aged 18-30 years in good health and CMV-seropositive.

The chain couples TRBV2 to TRBJ2-2; D may be TRBD1 (6 bases). Trimming pared 3 bases from V and 2 bases from J, leaving 19 bases between. The germline gives CDR1 SNHLY, CDR2 FYNNEI. CDR3 length: 18 amino acids. CDR3 loop: CASSDIGEQGLNTGELFF. The CDR3, as DNA: TGTGCCAGCAGTGATATAGGGGAACAGGGTTTAAACACCGGGGAGCTGTTTTTT. The full variable domain, its missing parts supplied by reference TRBV2 and TRBJ2-2, is EPEVTQTPSHQVTQMGQEVILRCVPISNHLYFYWYRQILGQKVEFLVSFYNNEISEKSEIFDDQFSVERPDGSNFTLKIRSTKLEDSAMYFCASSDIGEQGLNTGELFFGEGSRLTVL.

The rearrangement uses TRBV7-9 and TRBJ1-1; D gene uncertain. Looked up from germline, CDR1 is SEHNR and CDR2 is FQNEAQ (reference sequence). V lost 2 bases to trimming and J lost 5 bases, with 6 bases between them. The CDR3 contains 12 residues. Written as DNA, the CDR3 is TGTGCCAGCAGCTTACCGCGTACTGAAGCTTTCTTT. As protein: CASSLPRTEAFF.

This clone was detected a few times. The rearrangement joins TRBV7-8 to TRBJ1-1; 9 bases are shared with TRBD1. Germline assignment: CDR1 SGHVS and CDR2 FQNEAQ. Germline trimming cut 5 bases from V and 1 base from J; bases unmatched to any gene: 5. The CDR3 consists of 15 residues. The CDR3 DNA follows: TGTGCCAGCAGCACGTGGACAGGGGAGAACACTGAAGCTTTCTTT. This codes for CASSTWTGENTEAFF.

The rearrangement uses TRBV6-5 and TRBJ2-6; D uncertain. The CDR3 totals 14 residues. CDR1 is MNHEY, CDR2 SVGAGI, per germline. V shed 6 bases and J shed 4 bases, with 10 bases lying between them. This chain's CDR3 is CASSRSSGANVLTF. The CDR3, as DNA: TGTGCCAGCAGCCGGTCTTCCGGGGCCAACGTCCTGACTTTC.

Regarding this clone: Different DNA sequences within this sample yield the same CDR3. V and J are TRBV12-5 and TRBJ2-2; tentatively, D is TRBD2 (6 bases). Germline-derived CDR1 and CDR2 are LGHNT and FRNRAP. Trimming cost V 3 bases and J 4 bases, with 9 bases left between them. The CDR3 length is 14 residues. This chain's CDR3 is CASGLSGSTGELFF. CDR3 bases: TGTGCTAGTGGTTTATCCGGGAGCACCGGGGAGCTGTTTTTT.

Only a few counts were recorded for this clone. The sample contains more than one DNA sequence encoding this CDR3. The CDR3 region has the DNA TGTGCCAGCAGCCGAAGGCAGGGCTCCTACGAGCAGTACTTC. Translating gives CASSRRQGSYEQYF. This chain connects TRBV5-6 to TRBJ2-7, with a weak D call TRBD1 (5 bases). The ends were cut back, 4 bases at V and 0 bases at J, with 11 bases in the middle. Per germline, CDR1 SGHDT and CDR2 YYEEEE. This CDR3 spans 14 amino acids. The full variable domain, rest sourced from reference TRBV5-6 and TRBJ2-7, is DAGVTQSPTHLIKTRGQQVTLRCSPKSGHDTVSWYQQALGQGPQFIFQYYEEEERQRGNFPDRFSGHQFPNYSSELNVNALLLGDSALYLCASSRRQGSYEQYFGPGTRLTVT.

V usage is TRBV15 and J usage is TRBJ1-5; 8 positions match TRBD1. Germline V lookup: CDR1 LNHNV, CDR2 YYDKDF (reference sequence). This CDR3 is 19 amino acids long. J lost 3 bases, V lost 0 bases, and 13 bases had no gene match. DNA of the CDR3: TGTGCCACCAGCAGAGATGGGGGACAGGCCCAGCCTTTCAATCAGCCCCAGCATTTT. This translates into CATSRDGGQAQPFNQPQHF.

This clone was picked up a small number of times. The rearrangement links TRBV10-2 to TRBJ2-7; possibly TRBD2 for D (6 bases). V shed 2 bases and J shed 2 bases, with 13 bases lying between them. Germline V gene sequence: CDR1 WSHSY, CDR2 SAAADI. CDR3 length: 15 residues. This CDR3 reads CASSEIAGRTYEQYF. CDR3 DNA: TGCGCCAGCAGTGAGATTGCGGGACGAACCTACGAGCAGTACTTC.

This clone was detected many times. The gene calls are TRBV9 and TRBJ2-7; a weak D match, TRBD1 (6 bases). The length of the CDR3 is 17 residues. Germline CDR1 and CDR2: SGDLS and YYNGEE. V was pared by 2 bases and J by 3 bases, with 21 bases between. The chain's CDR3 is CASSVKKIGTSYYEQYF. CDR3 nucleotide sequence: TGTGCCAGCAGCGTCAAAAAAATCGGGACAAGTTACTACGAGCAGTACTTC.

This clone came up many times. The rearrangement links TRBV6-6 to TRBJ2-1; no reliable D call. This CDR3 comprises 14 residues. Trimming shortened V by 0 bases and J by 9 bases, and 12 bases separated the two germline ends. The germline V gene encodes CDR1 MNHNY and CDR2 SVGAGI (reference sequence). The CDR3 DNA is TGTGCCAGCAGTTACTCGAATCCTTTGAGTGAGCAGTTCTTC. It yields the protein CASSYSNPLSEQFF.

The rearrangement links TRBV9 to TRBJ2-3; 11 positions agree with TRBD2. Germline V CDR1 and CDR2: SGDLS, YYNGEE. The CDR3 runs 16 residues. With V trimmed by 3 bases and J by 2 bases, 5 bases remained unmatched. CDR3: CASSDRLAGITDTQYF. The CDR3 nucleotides read TGTGCCAGCAGCGACCGACTAGCGGGGATCACAGATACGCAGTATTTT.

The V call is TRBV19, the J call TRBJ1-5; 7 nucleotides align to TRBD1. This CDR3 comprises 16 residues. The V segment lost 6 bases and the J segment 2 bases; nucleotides outside the gene matches: 10. Germline-derived CDR1 and CDR2 are LNHDA and SQIVND (reference sequence). This chain's CDR3 is CASSLVQGPGNQPQHF. The CDR3 nucleotides read TGTGCCAGTAGCCTGGTACAGGGGCCGGGCAATCAGCCCCAGCATTTT.

This chain joins TRBV2 and TRBJ1-5, with D unclear. In germline, CDR1 is SNHLY, CDR2 FYNNEI. V shed 2 bases and J shed 1 base, with 12 bases lying between them. This CDR3 spans 16 amino acids. CDR3 bases: TGTGCCAGCAGTGAATGGGGAGGGCGAAGCAATCAGCCCCAGCATTTT. It is translated as CASSEWGGRSNQPQHF. Together with reference TRBV2 and TRBJ1-5, the CDR3 gives the full variable domain: EPEVTQTPSHQVTQMGQEVILRCVPISNHLYFYWYRQILGQKVEFLVSFYNNEISEKSEIFDDQFSVERPDGSNFTLKIRSTKLEDSAMYFCASSEWGGRSNQPQHFGDGTRLSIL.

The rearrangement joins TRBV7-2 to TRBJ2-2, with 10 bases lining up with TRBD1. CDR3 size: 15 residues. CDR1 is SGHTA, CDR2 FQGNSA, per germline. Trimming at V came to 3 bases and at J to 6 bases, leaving 4 bases not matched to a gene. CDR3 residues: CASSFDRGRSGELFF. The CDR3 bases are TGTGCCAGCAGCTTTGACAGGGGGCGATCCGGGGAGCTGTTTTTT.

The CDR3 DNA reads as TGTGCCAGCCGCCAACCCCTCCTTAGGGGCCCTAACTATGGCTACACCTTC. It encodes CASRQPLLRGPNYGYTF. The chain uses TRBV19 and TRBJ1-2; D might be TRBD1 (5 bases). The V end lost 9 bases, the J end lost 0 bases, and 23 bases lay between the germline ends. This CDR3 is built from 17 residues. The germline V gene has CDR1 LNHDA and CDR2 SQIVND (reference sequence).

The chain employs TRBV30 and TRBJ1-4; tentative D call: TRBD1 (6 bases). The CDR3 runs to 15 residues. The germline V gene encodes CDR1 GTSNPN and CDR2 SVGIG (reference sequence). The DNA for the CDR3 is TGTGCTGGATCCCGAACGGGGGGCGGGAATGAAAAACTGTTTTTT. Translated: CAGSRTGGGNEKLFF.

This sequence joins TRBV9 and TRBJ2-2; 7 bases are a match to TRBD2. This CDR3 is built from 16 residues. Germline CDR1 and CDR2: SGDLS and YYNGEE. V trimming: 3 bases; J trimming: 6 bases; junction bases outside the gene matches: 11. CDR3 in DNA: TGTGCCAGCAGCGCCGGGGGGAGGGTGGGGGCCGGGGAGCTGTTTTTT. Amino acid sequence: CASSAGGRVGAGELFF.

As for this clone: It is likely a read error: a sequence one base away is far more abundant. Different DNA sequences within this sample yield the same CDR3. The V gene is TRBV7-3, the J gene TRBJ1-1, with no clear D. Between the trimmed V and J ends, which lost 1 base and 2 bases, there was a span of 2 bases. This CDR3 has 12 residues. Germline CDR1 and CDR2: SGHTA and FQGTGA. CDR3 coding DNA: TGTGCCAGCAGCTTAATAAACACTGAAGCTTTCTTT. Protein: CASSLINTEAFF.

The V and J genes are TRBV5-1 and TRBJ2-5, with 7 bases fitting TRBD1. This CDR3 is built from 15 residues. V was pared by 0 bases and J by 4 bases, with 6 bases of the junction left unmatched. The germline V gene encodes CDR1 SGHRS and CDR2 YFSETQ. The CDR3 sequence: CASSLEDRAGETQYF. The DNA of the CDR3 is TGCGCCAGCAGCTTGGAAGACAGGGCTGGAGAGACCCAGTACTTC.

This clone has just a few counts. The chain uses TRBV12-2 and TRBJ2-6; no DNA check was done on the table's D call, TRBD1. TRBV12-2 is recorded as a pseudogene. The CDR3 is made up of 18 amino acids. The CDR3 sequence: CASRLTGTATSGANVLTF. The CDR3 DNA reads as TGTGCAAGTCGCTTGACCGGGACAGCCACCTCTGGGGCCAACGTCCTGACTTTC.

This chain uses TRBV15 with TRBJ2-1, with 9 bases fitting TRBD1. CDR1 and CDR2 from the germline V gene are LNHNV and YYDKDF (reference sequence). The J segment lost 15 bases and the V segment lost 0 bases, leaving 9 bases of the junction unmatched. The CDR3 sequence is 14 residues long. CDR3 region: CATSRDPLQGAAFF. The CDR3 DNA reads as TGTGCCACCAGCAGAGATCCGTTACAGGGGGCCGCGTTCTTC.

The chain employs TRBV7-3 and TRBJ2-2; 8 nucleotides match TRBD2. V dropped 2 bases and J dropped 4; count of bases not matched to a gene: 0. The CDR3 sequence is 14 residues long. Germline V gene lookup returns CDR1 SGHTA and CDR2 FQGTGA. The CDR3 here is CASSLLAGTGELFF. The CDR3 nucleotides read TGTGCCAGCAGCTTACTAGCGGGCACCGGGGAGCTGTTTTTT.

The V and J genes are TRBV7-7 and TRBJ2-2, with D tentatively TRBD2 (6 bases). Germline-derived CDR1 and CDR2 are SSHAT and FNYEAQ (reference sequence). This CDR3 has 13 amino acids. Here the CDR3 reads CACSTGLFGELFF. For the CDR3, the DNA is TGTGCTTGCAGCACCGGACTATTTGGGGAGCTGTTTTTT.

The chain carries TRBV27 and TRBJ1-1; 7 bases fit TRBD1. Germline V CDR1 and CDR2: MNHEY, SMNVEV (reference sequence). After removal of 4 bases from V and 11 bases from J, the junction contained 16 bases not matched to a gene. This CDR3 region has 15 residues. CDR3 region: CASSSIVSLTGIAFF. The CDR3 coding sequence is TGTGCCAGCAGTTCCATAGTCTCATTGACAGGGATTGCTTTCTTT.

The chain combines TRBV5-1 with TRBJ1-2, with D unclear. Germline V gene lookup returns CDR1 SGHRS and CDR2 YFSETQ. V was clipped by 0 bases and J by 7 bases, with 10 bases between them. This CDR3 region has 13 residues. CDR3 in amino acids: CASSLERRLGYTF. The CDR3 DNA follows: TGCGCCAGCAGCTTGGAACGAAGACTTGGCTACACCTTC.